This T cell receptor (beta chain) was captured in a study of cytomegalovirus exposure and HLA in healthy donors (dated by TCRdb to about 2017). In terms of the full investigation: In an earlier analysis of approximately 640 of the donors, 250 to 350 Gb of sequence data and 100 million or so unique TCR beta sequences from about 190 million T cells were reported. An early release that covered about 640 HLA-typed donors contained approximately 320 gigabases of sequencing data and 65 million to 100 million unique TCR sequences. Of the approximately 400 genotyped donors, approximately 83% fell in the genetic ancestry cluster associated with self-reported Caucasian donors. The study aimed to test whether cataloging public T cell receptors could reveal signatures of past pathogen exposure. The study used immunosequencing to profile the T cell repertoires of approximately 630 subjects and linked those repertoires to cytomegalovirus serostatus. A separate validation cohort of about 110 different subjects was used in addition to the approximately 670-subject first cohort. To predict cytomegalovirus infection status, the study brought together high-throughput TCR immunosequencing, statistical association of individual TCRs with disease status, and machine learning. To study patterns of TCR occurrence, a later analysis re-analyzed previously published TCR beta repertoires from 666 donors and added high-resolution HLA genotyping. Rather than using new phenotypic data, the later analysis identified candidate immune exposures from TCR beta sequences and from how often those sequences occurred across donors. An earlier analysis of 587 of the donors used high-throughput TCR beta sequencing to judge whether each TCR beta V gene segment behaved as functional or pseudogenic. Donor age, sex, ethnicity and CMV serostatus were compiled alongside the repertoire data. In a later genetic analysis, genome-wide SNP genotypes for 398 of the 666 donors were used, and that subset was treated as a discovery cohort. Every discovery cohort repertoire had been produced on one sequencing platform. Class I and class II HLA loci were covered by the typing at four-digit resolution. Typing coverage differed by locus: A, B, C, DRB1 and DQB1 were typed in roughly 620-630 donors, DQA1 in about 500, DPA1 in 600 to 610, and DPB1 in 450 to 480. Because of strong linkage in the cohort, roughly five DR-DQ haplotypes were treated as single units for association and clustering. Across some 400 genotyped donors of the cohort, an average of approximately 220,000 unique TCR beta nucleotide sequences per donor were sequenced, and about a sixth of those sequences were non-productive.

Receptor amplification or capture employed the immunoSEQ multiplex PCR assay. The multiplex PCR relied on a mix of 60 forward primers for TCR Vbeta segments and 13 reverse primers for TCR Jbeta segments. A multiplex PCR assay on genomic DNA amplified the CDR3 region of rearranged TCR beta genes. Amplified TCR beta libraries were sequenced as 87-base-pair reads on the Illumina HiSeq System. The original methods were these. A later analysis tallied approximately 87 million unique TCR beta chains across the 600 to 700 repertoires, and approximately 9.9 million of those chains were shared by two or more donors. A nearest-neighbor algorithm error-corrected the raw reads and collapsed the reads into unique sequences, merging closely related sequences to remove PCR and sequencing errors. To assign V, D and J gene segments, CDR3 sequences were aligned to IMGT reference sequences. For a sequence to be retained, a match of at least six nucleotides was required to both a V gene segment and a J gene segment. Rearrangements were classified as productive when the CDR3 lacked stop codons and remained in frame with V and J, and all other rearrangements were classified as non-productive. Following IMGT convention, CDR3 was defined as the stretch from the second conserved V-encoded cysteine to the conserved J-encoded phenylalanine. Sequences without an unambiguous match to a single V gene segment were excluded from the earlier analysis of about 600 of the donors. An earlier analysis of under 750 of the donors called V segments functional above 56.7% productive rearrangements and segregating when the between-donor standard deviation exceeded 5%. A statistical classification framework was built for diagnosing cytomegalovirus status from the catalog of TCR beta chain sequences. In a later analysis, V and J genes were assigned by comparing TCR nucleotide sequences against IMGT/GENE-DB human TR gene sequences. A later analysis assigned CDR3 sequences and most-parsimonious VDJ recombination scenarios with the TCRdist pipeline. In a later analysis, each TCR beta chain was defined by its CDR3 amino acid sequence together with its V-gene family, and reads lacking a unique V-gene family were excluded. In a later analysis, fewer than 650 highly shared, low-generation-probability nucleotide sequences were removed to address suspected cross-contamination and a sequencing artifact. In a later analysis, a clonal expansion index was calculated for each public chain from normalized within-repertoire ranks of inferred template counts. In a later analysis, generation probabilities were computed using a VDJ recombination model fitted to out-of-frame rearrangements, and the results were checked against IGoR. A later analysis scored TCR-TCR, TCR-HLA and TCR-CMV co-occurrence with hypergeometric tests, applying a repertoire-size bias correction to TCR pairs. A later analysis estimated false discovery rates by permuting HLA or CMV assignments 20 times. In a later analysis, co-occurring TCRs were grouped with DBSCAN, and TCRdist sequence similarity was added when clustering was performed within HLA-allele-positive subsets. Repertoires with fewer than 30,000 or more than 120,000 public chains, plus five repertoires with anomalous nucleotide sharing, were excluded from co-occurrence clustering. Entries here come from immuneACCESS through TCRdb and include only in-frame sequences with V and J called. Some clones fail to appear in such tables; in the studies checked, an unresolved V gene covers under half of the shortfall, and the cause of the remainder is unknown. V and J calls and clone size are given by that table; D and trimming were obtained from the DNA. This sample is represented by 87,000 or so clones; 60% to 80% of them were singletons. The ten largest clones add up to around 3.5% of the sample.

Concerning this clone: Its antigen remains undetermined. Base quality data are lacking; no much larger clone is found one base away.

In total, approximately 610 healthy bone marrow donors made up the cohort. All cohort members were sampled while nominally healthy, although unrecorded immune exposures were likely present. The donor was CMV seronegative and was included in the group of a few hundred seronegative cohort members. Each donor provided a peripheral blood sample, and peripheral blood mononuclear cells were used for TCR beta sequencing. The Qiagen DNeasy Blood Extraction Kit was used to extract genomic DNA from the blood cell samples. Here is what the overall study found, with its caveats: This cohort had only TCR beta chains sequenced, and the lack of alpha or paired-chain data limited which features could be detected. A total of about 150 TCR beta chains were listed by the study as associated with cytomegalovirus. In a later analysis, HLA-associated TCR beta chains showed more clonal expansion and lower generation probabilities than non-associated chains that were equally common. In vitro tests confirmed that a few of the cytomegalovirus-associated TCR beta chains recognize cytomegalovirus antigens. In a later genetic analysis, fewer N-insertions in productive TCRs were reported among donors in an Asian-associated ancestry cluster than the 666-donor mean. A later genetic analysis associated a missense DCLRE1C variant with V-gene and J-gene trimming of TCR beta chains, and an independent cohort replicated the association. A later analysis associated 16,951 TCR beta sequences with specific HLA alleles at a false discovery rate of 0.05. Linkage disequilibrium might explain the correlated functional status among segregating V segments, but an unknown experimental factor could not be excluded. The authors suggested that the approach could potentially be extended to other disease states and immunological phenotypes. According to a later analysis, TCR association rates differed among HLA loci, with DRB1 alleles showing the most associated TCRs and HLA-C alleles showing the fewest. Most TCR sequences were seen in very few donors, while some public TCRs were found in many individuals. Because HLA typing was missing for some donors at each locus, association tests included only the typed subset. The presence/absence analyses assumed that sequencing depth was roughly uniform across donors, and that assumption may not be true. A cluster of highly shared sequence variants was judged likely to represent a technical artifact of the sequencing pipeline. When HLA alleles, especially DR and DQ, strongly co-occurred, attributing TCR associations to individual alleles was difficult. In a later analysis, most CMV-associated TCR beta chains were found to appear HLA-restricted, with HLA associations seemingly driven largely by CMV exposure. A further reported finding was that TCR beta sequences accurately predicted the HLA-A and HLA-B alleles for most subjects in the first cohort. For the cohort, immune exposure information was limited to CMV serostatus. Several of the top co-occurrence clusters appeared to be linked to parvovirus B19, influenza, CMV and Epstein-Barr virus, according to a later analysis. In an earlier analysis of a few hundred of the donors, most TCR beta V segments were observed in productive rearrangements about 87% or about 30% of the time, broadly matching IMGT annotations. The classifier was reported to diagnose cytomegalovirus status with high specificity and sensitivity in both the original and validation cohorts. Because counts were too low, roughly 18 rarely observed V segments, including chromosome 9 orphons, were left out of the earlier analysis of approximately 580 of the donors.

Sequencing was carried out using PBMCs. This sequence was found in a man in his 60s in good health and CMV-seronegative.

The CDR3 protein is CASNVQENTEAFF. The nucleotide sequence reads TGCGCCAGCAACGTACAAGAAAACACTGAAGCTTTCTTT. This receptor chain uses TRBV5-1 and TRBJ1-1; the D gene remains uncertain. V is cut by 6 bases and J by 2 bases, and the space between the germline ends is 11 bases. CDR1 SGHRS and CDR2 YFSETQ are derived from the germline V gene. The CDR3 runs 13 residues from the cysteine to the phenylalanine. Only the CDR3 portion is preserved as DNA: 39 bases, with reading frame beginning at the first base.